The 28 T cell receptor beta chains reported below all come from one sample, sequenced in a study of naive and memory T cell subsets. An equimolar mix of two oligonucleotides served as the beta constant-region primer for TRBC1 and TRBC2. TCRdb recomputed calls from the UMI-ligation and nested PCR reads with MiXCR, one row per CDR3 protein. The sample includes 130,000 to 150,000 distinct CDR3 sequences, 15% to 20% seen only once; the top ten take 0.14%. The sample was naive CD4+ T cells from blood. These receptors came from a human donor in good health.

Written as DNA, the CDR3 is TGTGCCAGCAGCTTGGAAGGGGGAGATGGCTACACCTTC. Its protein is CASSLEGGDGYTF. The chain uses TRBV5-5 and TRBJ1-2; D might be TRBD1 (6 bases). V lost 0 bases to trimming and J lost 6 bases, with 9 bases between them. Germline V gene sequence: CDR1 SGHKS, CDR2 YYEKEE (reference sequence). This CDR3 has 13 amino acids.

This clonotype was detected a few times. The rearrangement links TRBV4-1 to TRBJ2-1; D remains ambiguous. CDR3 length: 12 residues. The V end lost 0 bases, the J end lost 14 bases, and 11 bases lay between the germline ends. Per the germline V gene, CDR1 is MGHRA and CDR2 is YSYEKL. Here the CDR3 DNA reads TGCGCCAGCAGCCAAGATAAAGGGTCAAAGTTCTTC. Translating gives CASSQDKGSKFF.

The genes are TRBV5-1 and TRBJ1-1; D is unclear. The V gene lost 4 bases and the J gene lost 2 bases, with 9 bases spanning the gap. The V gene's germline CDR1 is SGHRS and CDR2 YFSETQ. The CDR3 loop spans 13 amino acids. CDR3 nucleotide sequence: TGCGCCAGCAGCGTTCGGATAAACACTGAAGCTTTCTTT. This translates into CASSVRINTEAFF.

The CDR3: CATPSRGSVYGYTF. The CDR3 DNA reads as TGTGCCACCCCGTCCAGGGGCTCGGTTTATGGCTACACCTTC. The rearrangement uses TRBV2 and TRBJ1-2; a possible D gene is TRBD1 (6 bases). V was trimmed by 10 bases and J by 5 bases, leaving 20 bases between them. The V gene's germline CDR1 is SNHLY and CDR2 FYNNEI. This CDR3 contains 14 residues.

This clonotype was found a few times. The V and J genes are TRBV7-2 and TRBJ2-4; TRBD1 matches 8 bases. The CDR3 is 17 amino acids. Germline trimming cut 3 bases from V and 1 base from J; bases unmatched to any gene: 8. From germline, CDR1 is SGHTA and CDR2 FQGNSA. CDR3 sequence reads: CASSLTGVGEAKNIQYF. DNA of the CDR3: TGTGCCAGCAGCTTGACAGGGGTAGGAGAGGCCAAAAACATTCAGTACTTC.

The chain links TRBV7-8 to TRBJ2-2; 8 bases align to TRBD1. CDR1 is SGHVS and CDR2 is FQNEAQ in the germline V gene. V shed 5 bases, J shed 3 bases, and the junction held 5 bases outside the gene matches. The CDR3 extends over 15 amino acids. DNA of the CDR3: TGTGCCAGCAGCGGTGACAGGGGCGACACCGGGGAGCTGTTTTTT. This translates into CASSGDRGDTGELFF.

This clonotype was counted a few times. The genes are TRBV14 and TRBJ2-2; no reliable D call. The germline V and J ends were trimmed by 2 bases and 4 bases, with 11 bases remaining between them. The CDR3 runs 15 residues. The germline V gene has CDR1 SGHDN and CDR2 FVKESK. The CDR3 spells CASSQQHLPTGELFF. CDR3 DNA sequence: TGTGCCAGCAGCCAACAGCACCTTCCCACCGGGGAGCTGTTTTTT.

This clonotype has a handful of counts. This chain connects TRBV28 to TRBJ2-7, with D uncertain. V gave up 5 bases and J gave up 4 bases, with 18 bases separating them. The length of the CDR3 is 15 residues. The germline V gene has CDR1 MDHEN and CDR2 SYDVKM. The CDR3: CASSAARSGWYEQYF. The CDR3 bases are TGTGCCAGCAGTGCCGCTCGGTCGGGTTGGTACGAGCAGTACTTC.

This clonotype was picked up a small number of times. The V gene is TRBV6-5, the J gene TRBJ2-2; D remains unclear. With 3 bases removed from V and 0 bases from J, the gap between germline ends came to 17 bases. CDR1 and CDR2 (germline): MNHEY, SVGAGI. The CDR3 has 18 amino acids. CDR3: CASSYDRITQANTGELFF. The CDR3 DNA follows: TGTGCCAGCAGTTATGACCGAATTACCCAGGCGAACACCGGGGAGCTGTTTTTT.

The J gene is TRBJ2-1, the V gene TRBV20-1; D is possibly TRBD2 (6 bases). CDR3 size: 12 residues. Trimming removed 6 bases from V and 12 bases from J, with 18 bases in between. Germline CDR1 and CDR2: DFQATT and SNEGSKA (reference sequence). The DNA of the CDR3 is TGCAGTGCCCGGCTGCCGGGACTCCGGCAGTTCTTC. Amino acids: CSARLPGLRQFF.

This clonotype was counted between two and nine times. V usage is TRBV5-1 and J usage is TRBJ2-2, with 7 bases identical to TRBD1. Per germline, CDR1 SGHRS and CDR2 YFSETQ. CDR3 length: 12 residues. The junction had 3 bases not matched to a gene; V was cut back by 3 bases and J by 10 bases. CDR3 coding DNA: TGCGCCAGCAGCTCTGGACAGGTGGAGCTGTTTTTT. It is translated as CASSSGQVELFF.

This clonotype was observed a few times. This rearrangement joins TRBV7-2 to TRBJ1-5; D may be TRBD1 (6 bases). The CDR3 runs to 19 residues. The V gene's germline CDR1 is SGHTA and CDR2 FQGNSA. V was shortened by 5 bases and J by 4 bases, with 27 bases between the two germline ends. The CDR3 coding sequence is TGTGCCAGCAGCCCATCGAGTTTCAGGGGCCTCACGTTTAATCAGCCCCAGCATTTT. Translation: CASSPSSFRGLTFNQPQHF.

This clonotype turned up a few times. The rearrangement links TRBV3-1 to TRBJ1-6; 8 nucleotides align to TRBD1. The CDR3 covers 15 residues. V trimming: 4 bases; J trimming: 6 bases; junction bases outside the gene matches: 5. Germline CDR1 is LGHDT and CDR2 is YNNKEL (reference sequence). CDR3 in DNA: TGTGCCAGCAGCCCCCGGACAGGGCCTAATTCACCCCTCCACTTT. Amino acids: CASSPRTGPNSPLHF.

The chain carries TRBV6-6 and TRBJ2-7; TRBD2 agrees at 12 bases. The CDR3 sequence is 19 residues long. Unmatched junction bases numbered 15, after V lost 4 bases and J lost 2 bases. Germline V lookup: CDR1 MNHNY, CDR2 SVGAGI (reference sequence). CDR3 sequence reads: CASSSPTSGSTPSPYEQYF. CDR3 coding DNA: TGTGCCAGCAGTTCCCCGACTAGCGGGAGTACGCCCAGTCCCTACGAGCAGTACTTC.

This chain links TRBV7-3 with TRBJ2-2, with 12 bases lining up with TRBD2. Germline V gene data show CDR1 as SGHTA and CDR2 as FQGTGA. The CDR3 covers 16 residues. Trimming removed 6 bases from V and 3 bases from J; junction bases left unmatched: 5. CDR3 amino acids: CASSYLAGGYTGELFF. The CDR3 bases are TGTGCCAGCAGTTACCTAGCGGGAGGGTACACCGGGGAGCTGTTTTTT.

Regarding this clonotype: Just one base apart from a much larger clone, this may be a read error. V is TRBV11-2 and J is TRBJ1-1, with 9 bases matching TRBD1. The CDR3 has 14 residues. Trimming removed 5 bases from V and 9 bases from J; junction bases left unmatched: 10. Germline V CDR1 and CDR2: SGHAT, FQNNGV. CDR3 amino acids: CASSTDRGNQKAFF. CDR3 nucleotide sequence: TGTGCCAGCAGCACGGACAGGGGAAACCAAAAAGCTTTCTTT.

The chain recombines TRBV5-4 with TRBJ2-7; 13 nucleotides align to TRBD2. With 1 base clipped from V and 3 bases from J, the junction kept 7 bases outside the gene matches. The V gene's germline CDR1 is SGHNT and CDR2 YYREEE (reference sequence). This CDR3 contains 17 residues. CDR3 region: CASSLILTSGRIYEQYF. CDR3 DNA sequence: TGTGCCAGCAGCTTGATTTTGACTAGCGGGAGGATCTACGAGCAGTACTTC.

This clonotype has a handful of counts. The chain is built from TRBV3-1 and TRBJ2-3; 8 bases are shared with TRBD1. V gave up 0 bases and J gave up 4 bases; unmatched junction bases: 18. The CDR3 contains 20 residues. CDR1 is LGHDT and CDR2 is YNNKEL in the germline V gene (reference sequence). This CDR3 is CASSQDGLTGSTGAADTQYF. The CDR3 region has the DNA TGTGCCAGCAGCCAAGATGGGCTCACTGGCTCGACAGGGGCGGCAGATACGCAGTATTTT.

This clonotype was observed a few times. The chain combines TRBV2 with TRBJ1-4; 9 bases agree with TRBD1. Germline V gene data show CDR1 as SNHLY and CDR2 as FYNNEI. The V and J ends lost 11 bases and 7 bases, in that order; junction bases with no gene match: 11. CDR3 length: 14 amino acids. The CDR3 region is CAGSVTGGVEKLFF. The CDR3 DNA sequence: TGTGCCGGGTCGGTGACAGGGGGTGTTGAAAAACTGTTTTTT.

The chain has TRBV6-1 and TRBJ1-1; no definite D call. Per germline, CDR1 MNHNS and CDR2 SASEGT. This CDR3 has 14 amino acids. Trimming took 4 bases from V and 1 from J, leaving 10 bases between them. The chain's CDR3 is CASSVRQTNTEAFF. In DNA, the CDR3 is TGTGCCAGCAGTGTTCGACAAACGAACACTGAAGCTTTCTTT.

This clonotype was recorded a few times. V usage is TRBV20-1 and J usage is TRBJ2-1; the D is unclear. CDR3 length: 13 amino acids. Germline CDR1 reads DFQATT; CDR2 reads SNEGSKA (reference sequence). V dropped 6 bases and J dropped 0 bases, with 9 bases sitting between them. The CDR3 spells CSAPQISYNEQFF. CDR3 in DNA: TGCAGTGCACCCCAAATCTCCTACAATGAGCAGTTCTTC.

The CDR3 region is CASSQNLQQGAEDEQYF. CDR3 DNA: TGTGCTAGTAGTCAGAACCTCCAACAGGGGGCTGAGGACGAGCAGTACTTC. The J gene is TRBJ2-7, the V gene TRBV12-5; 9 positions agree with TRBD1. After removal of 8 bases from V and 5 bases from J, the junction contained 19 bases not matched to a gene. The CDR3 runs to 17 residues. Germline-derived CDR1 and CDR2 are LGHNT and FRNRAP.

The gene calls are TRBV29-1 and TRBJ2-2; unclear D gene. The germline V gene encodes CDR1 SQVTM and CDR2 ANQGSEA. The CDR3 totals 14 residues. The V end was cut by 4 bases, the J end by 2 bases, with 11 bases between. The CDR3 DNA follows: TGCAGCGTTGCGCCACCAGTAAACACCGGGGAGCTGTTTTTT. It specifies CSVAPPVNTGELFF.

This clonotype appeared many times. This chain uses TRBV3-1 with TRBJ2-5; 11 nucleotides agree with TRBD2. Germline V CDR1 and CDR2: LGHDT, YNNKEL (reference sequence). V lost 1 base, J lost 7 bases, and 11 bases stayed unmatched. CDR3 size: 17 residues. Here the CDR3 DNA reads TGTGCCAGCAGCCAAGTACGATCTAGCGGGAGGCGGCGGACCCAGTACTTC. This gives the protein CASSQVRSSGRRRTQYF.

This clonotype was counted between two and nine times. The chain links TRBV12-5 to TRBJ2-7; TRBD1 matches at 9 bases. The germline V gene has CDR1 LGHNT and CDR2 FRNRAP. The CDR3 is made up of 17 amino acids. V gave up 5 bases and J gave up 5 bases; unmatched junction bases: 16. CDR3 nucleotides: TGTGCTAGTGGTCAGAACCTCCAACAGGGGGCTGAGGACGAGCAGTACTTC. Translated: CASGQNLQQGAEDEQYF.

The V and J genes are TRBV9 and TRBJ1-4; maybe TRBD1 (5 bases). Germline CDR1 and CDR2: SGDLS and YYNGEE. The CDR3 runs to 15 residues. V lost 4 bases and J lost 7, with 17 bases in between. The CDR3 sequence: CASSPGSFVSEKLFF. Here the CDR3 DNA reads TGTGCCAGCAGCCCAGGGTCGTTTGTTAGTGAAAAACTGTTTTTT.

The chain joins TRBV29-1 to TRBJ2-5; D unresolved. There are 12 residues in the CDR3. V was shortened by 4 bases and J by 2 bases, with 8 bases between the two germline ends. Germline-derived CDR1 and CDR2 are SQVTM and ANQGSEA. The CDR3 reads CSVVGIQETQYF. CDR3 nucleotides: TGCAGCGTTGTAGGTATACAAGAGACCCAGTACTTC.

The chain links TRBV20-1 to TRBJ1-2; 7 bases fit TRBD1. The CDR3 length is 14 residues. Germline lookup yields CDR1 DFQATT and CDR2 SNEGSKA (reference sequence). The CDR3, as DNA: TGCACTACCCTTGCGACAGGGACTAACTATGGCTACACCTTC. It is translated as CTTLATGTNYGYTF.